The entry that follows covers one T cell receptor beta chain sequence. This clone was seen a single time. Its cognate antigen has yet to be identified. Per-nucleotide qualities are absent, and no much larger clonotype sits a single base away. The sample comes from a study of T cell changes during pregnancy in multiple sclerosis (dated by TCRdb to between 2018 and 2020). Background on the whole study: The study looked at changes in the T cell repertoire across pregnancy in women with multiple sclerosis.

Receptor amplification or capture employed the immunoSEQ multiplex PCR assay. This immuneACCESS table, as held by TCRdb, lists in-frame sequences with V and J called but not all clones. Of the missing ones, under half trace to an unresolved V gene in checked studies; the others have no known cause. Within this sample are fewer than 100,000 clones, with 85% to 95% of them counted one time only. The ten largest clones add up to 2.5% to 3% of the sample. The cysteine opens and the phenylalanine closes a CDR3 of 16 amino acids. Only the CDR3 portion is preserved as DNA: 48 bases, with reading frame beginning at the first base. The germline V gene provides CDR1 LGHNA and CDR2 YNFKEQ. Relative to germline, V is missing 3 bases and J is missing 0 bases, with 5 bases of the junction outside any gene match.

The TCR sequence derives from a female donor in good health, enrolled as a control in a pregnancy study. Sequencing was performed on peripheral blood, taken after pregnancy. The sequence is built from TRBV4-2 and TRBJ2-1; TRBD2 fits 7 bases in the junction. The nucleotide sequence is given as TGTGCCAGCAGCCACCTCGGGGGGAGCTCCTACAATGAGCAGTTCTTC. It codes for CASSHLGGSSYNEQFF.